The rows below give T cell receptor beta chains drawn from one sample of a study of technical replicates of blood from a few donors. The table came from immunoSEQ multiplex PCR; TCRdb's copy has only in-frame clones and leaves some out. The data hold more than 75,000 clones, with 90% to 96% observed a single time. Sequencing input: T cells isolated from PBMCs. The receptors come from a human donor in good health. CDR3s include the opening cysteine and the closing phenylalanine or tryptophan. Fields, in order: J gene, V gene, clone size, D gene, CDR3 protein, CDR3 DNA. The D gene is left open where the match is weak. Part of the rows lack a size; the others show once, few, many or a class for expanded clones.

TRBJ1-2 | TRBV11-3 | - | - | CASSSLSDSYGYTF | TGTGCCAGCAGCTCCCTGTCGGACAGCTATGGCTACACCTTC
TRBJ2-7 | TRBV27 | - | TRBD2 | CASSRFIGTSVSGGQYF | TGTGCCAGCAGTAGATTTATAGGGACTAGTGTCTCCGGTGGGCAGTACTTC
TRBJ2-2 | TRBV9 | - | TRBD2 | CASSGTSGTGELFF | TGTGCCAGCAGCGGAACTAGCGGCACCGGGGAGCTGTTTTTT
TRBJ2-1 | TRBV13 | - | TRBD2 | CASSSRTSGKDEQFF | TGTGCCAGCAGCTCGAGGACTAGCGGGAAGGATGAGCAGTTCTTC
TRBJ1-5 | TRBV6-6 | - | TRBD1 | CASTTGTGLNQPQHF | TGTGCCAGCACCACCGGGACAGGACTCAATCAGCCCCAGCATTTT
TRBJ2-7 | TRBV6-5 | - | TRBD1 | CASRSRGFSYEQYF | TGTGCCAGCAGAAGCAGGGGGTTTTCCTACGAGCAGTACTTC
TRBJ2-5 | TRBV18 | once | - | CASSPPQGTETQYF | TGTGCCAGCTCACCCCCCCAGGGGACGGAGACCCAGTACTTC
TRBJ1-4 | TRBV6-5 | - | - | CASSYDGATNEKLFF | TGTGCCAGCAGTTACGACGGAGCAACTAATGAAAAACTGTTTTTT
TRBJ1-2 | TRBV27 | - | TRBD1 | CASSRGLQPGYTF | TGTGCCAGCAGTAGGGGGCTTCAACCCGGCTACACCTTC
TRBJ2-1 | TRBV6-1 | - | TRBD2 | CASSERWEREPYNEQFF | TGTGCCAGCAGTGAACGGTGGGAGCGGGAGCCCTACAATGAGCAGTTCTTC
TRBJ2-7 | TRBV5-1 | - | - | CASTLFPGTGYEQYF | TGCGCCAGCACCCTGTTTCCGGGCACAGGTTACGAGCAGTACTTC
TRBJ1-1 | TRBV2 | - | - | CASNLLGNMNTEAFF | TGTGCCAGCAACTTATTGGGCAACATGAACACTGAAGCTTTCTTT
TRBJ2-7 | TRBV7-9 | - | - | CASSPDNYEQYF | TGTGCCAGCAGCCCGGACAACTACGAGCAGTACTTC
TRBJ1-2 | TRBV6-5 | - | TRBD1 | CASSLTGGFGYTF | TGTGCCAGCAGTTTAACAGGGGGCTTTGGCTACACCTTC
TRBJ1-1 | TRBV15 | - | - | CATSPGIGTEAFF | TGTGCCACCAGCCCCGGGATAGGGACTGAAGCTTTCTTT
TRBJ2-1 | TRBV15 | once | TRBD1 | CATSHGTDNEQFF | TGTGCCACCAGTCACGGGACAGATAATGAGCAGTTCTTC
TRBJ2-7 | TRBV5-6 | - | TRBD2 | CASSPSGRDPSYEQYF | TGTGCCAGCAGCCCAAGCGGGAGGGACCCCTCCTACGAGCAGTACTTC
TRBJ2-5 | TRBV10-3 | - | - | CAISGRPQETQYF | TGTGCCATCAGTGGGAGACCTCAAGAGACCCAGTACTTC
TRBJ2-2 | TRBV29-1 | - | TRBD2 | CSVELAVNTGELFF | TGCAGCGTTGAACTAGCGGTTAACACCGGGGAGCTGTTTTTT
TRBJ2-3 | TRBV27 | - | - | CASSVIEQGGDTQYF | TGTGCCAGCAGTGTCATCGAACAGGGGGGGGATACGCAGTATTTT
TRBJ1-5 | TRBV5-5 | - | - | CASSVGTFNQPQHF | TGTGCCAGCAGCGTCGGGACTTTCAATCAGCCCCAGCATTTT
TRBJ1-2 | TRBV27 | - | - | CASRRGEGPGYTF | TGTGCCAGCAGGAGAGGGGAGGGGCCCGGCTACACCTTC
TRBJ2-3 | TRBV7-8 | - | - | CASSRLDWDTQYF | TGTGCCAGCAGCAGATTAGATTGGGATACGCAGTATTTT
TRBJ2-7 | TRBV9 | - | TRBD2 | CASSTAGGTYEQYF | TGTGCCAGCAGTACAGCGGGAGGAACGTACGAGCAGTACTTC
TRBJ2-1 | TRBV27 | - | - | CASRRDSGRGTYNEQFF | TGTGCCAGCAGAAGGGACTCGGGGCGCGGGACCTACAATGAGCAGTTCTTC
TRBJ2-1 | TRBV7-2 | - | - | CASSFGSSSYNEQFF | TGTGCCAGCAGCTTCGGGTCTAGCTCCTACAATGAGCAGTTCTTC
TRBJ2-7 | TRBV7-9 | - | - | CASSLLATSSYEQYF | TGTGCCAGCAGCTTACTAGCGACTAGCTCCTACGAGCAGTACTTC
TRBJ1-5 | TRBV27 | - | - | CASSPGWGQLNQPQHF | TGTGCCAGCAGCCCCGGTTGGGGACAACTAAATCAGCCCCAGCATTTT
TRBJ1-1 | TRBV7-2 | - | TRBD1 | CASSLRTGAEAFF | TGTGCCAGCAGCTTACGGACAGGAGCTGAAGCTTTCTTT
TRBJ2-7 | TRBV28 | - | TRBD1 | CASSWGPGQGGYEQYF | TGTGCCAGCAGCTGGGGTCCGGGACAGGGAGGGTACGAGCAGTACTTC
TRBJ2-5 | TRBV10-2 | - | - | CASSVETGRETQYF | TGCGCCAGCAGTGTGGAGACAGGCCGAGAGACCCAGTACTTC
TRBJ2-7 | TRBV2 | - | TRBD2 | CASSIGTSGAMEQYF | TGTGCCAGCAGTATTGGGACTAGCGGGGCGATGGAGCAGTACTTC
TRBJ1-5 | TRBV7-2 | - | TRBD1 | CASSQQGAGGPQHF | TGTGCCAGCAGCCAACAGGGGGCCGGAGGGCCCCAGCATTTT
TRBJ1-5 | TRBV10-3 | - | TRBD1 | CATQTGVSNQPQHF | TGTGCCACTCAGACAGGGGTGAGCAATCAGCCCCAGCATTTT
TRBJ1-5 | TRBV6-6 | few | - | CASSYRQGNQPQHF | TGTGCCAGCAGTTACCGACAGGGCAATCAGCCCCAGCATTTT
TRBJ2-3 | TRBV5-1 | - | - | CASSRKGVSTDTQYF | TGCGCCAGCAGCCGCAAGGGGGTTAGCACAGATACGCAGTATTTT
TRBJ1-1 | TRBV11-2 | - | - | CASSLALGSGNTEAFF | TGTGCCAGCAGCTTAGCTCTTGGCTCTGGGAACACTGAAGCTTTCTTT
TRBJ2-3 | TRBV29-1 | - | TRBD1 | CSLWTGSTDTQYF | TGCAGCTTGTGGACAGGAAGCACAGATACGCAGTATTTT
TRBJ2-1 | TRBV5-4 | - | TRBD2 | CATRIPGLEFGYNEQFF | TGTGCCACCAGAATTCCGGGACTAGAGTTCGGTTACAATGAGCAGTTCTTC
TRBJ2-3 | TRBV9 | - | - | CASSAPRTATSDTQYF | TGTGCCAGCAGCGCCCCCCGGACAGCGACCTCAGATACGCAGTATTTT
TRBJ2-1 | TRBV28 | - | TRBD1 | CASSWGTGVEYEQFF | TGTGCCAGCAGTTGGGGGACAGGGGTTGAGTATGAGCAGTTCTTC
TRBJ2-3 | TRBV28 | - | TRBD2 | CASSLAGGLEYTQYF | TGTGCCAGCAGTTTAGCGGGAGGTCTGGAGTATACGCAGTATTTT
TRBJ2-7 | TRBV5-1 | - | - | CASSFTTGEQYF | TGCGCCAGCAGCTTTACGACAGGCGAGCAGTACTTC
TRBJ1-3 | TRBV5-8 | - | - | CASSLDRAGSGNTIYF | TGTGCCAGCAGCTTGGACAGGGCCGGCTCTGGAAACACCATATATTTT
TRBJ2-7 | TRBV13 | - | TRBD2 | CASSLTGGGSSYEQYF | TGTGCCAGCAGCTTAACTGGGGGGGGGAGCTCCTACGAGCAGTACTTC
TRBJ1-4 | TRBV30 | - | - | CACPVLNKLFF | TGTGCCTGCCCGGTCCTAAACAAACTGTTTTTT
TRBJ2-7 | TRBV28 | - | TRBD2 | CASKSSGRVYEQYF | TGTGCCAGCAAGTCTAGCGGGAGGGTCTACGAGCAGTACTTC
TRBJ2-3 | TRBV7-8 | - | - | CASSPQYLTSTDTQYF | TGTGCCAGCAGCCCTCAGTATCTCACGAGCACAGATACGCAGTATTTT